The rows below give T cell receptor beta chains drawn from one sample of a study of blood T cell repertoires in COVID-19. This table comes from immunoSEQ multiplex PCR, and its TCRdb copy is limited to in-frame clones, with some not included. The table includes about 45,000 clones, roughly 82% detected once. The sequencing sample was made of peripheral blood. Receptors were obtained from a human donor in a cohort sampled during active COVID-19. Each CDR3 is given with its conserved first and last residue. The D gene is left open where the match is weak. Expanded clones get a size class; other rows say once, few or many, or leave the size out.

clone_size: -; d_call: TRBD1; v_call: TRBV14; j_call: TRBJ2-7; cdr3_aa: CASSQVAGTGPYEQYF; cdr3_nt: TGTGCCAGCAGCCAAGTTGCGGGGACAGGGCCTTACGAGCAGTACTTC
clone_size: -; d_call: -; v_call: TRBV5-6; j_call: TRBJ2-5; cdr3_aa: CASSLQGLWTQYF; cdr3_nt: TGTGCCAGCAGCTTGCAGGGACTGTGGACCCAGTACTTC
clone_size: once; d_call: TRBD2; v_call: TRBV6-1; j_call: TRBJ2-1; cdr3_aa: CASSEAGGLREFF; cdr3_nt: TGTGCCAGCAGTGAAGCGGGAGGGCTTCGCGAGTTCTTC
clone_size: -; d_call: TRBD1; v_call: TRBV3-1/TRBV3-2; j_call: TRBJ2-3; cdr3_aa: CASRGQGGSTDTQYF; cdr3_nt: TGTGCCAGCAGGGGACAGGGAGGTAGCACAGATACGCAGTATTTT
clone_size: -; d_call: TRBD2; v_call: TRBV10-3; j_call: TRBJ2-3; cdr3_aa: CAIRASGRDATDTQYF; cdr3_nt: TGTGCCATCCGGGCTAGCGGGAGGGATGCCACAGATACGCAGTATTTT
clone_size: -; d_call: TRBD2; v_call: TRBV7-3; j_call: TRBJ2-3; cdr3_aa: CASSPGLAGNQDTQYF; cdr3_nt: TGTGCCAGCAGCCCAGGACTAGCGGGAAATCAAGATACGCAGTATTTT
clone_size: -; d_call: TRBD2; v_call: TRBV6-5; j_call: TRBJ2-5; cdr3_aa: CASSREGGETQYF; cdr3_nt: TGTGCCAGCAGCCGGGAGGGTGGAGAGACCCAGTACTTC
clone_size: -; d_call: -; v_call: TRBV7-3; j_call: TRBJ2-2; cdr3_aa: CASSLQYTGELFF; cdr3_nt: TGTGCCAGCAGCTTACAGTACACCGGGGAGCTGTTTTTT
clone_size: -; d_call: -; v_call: TRBV5-4; j_call: TRBJ1-1; cdr3_aa: CASNRVLDGNTEAFF; cdr3_nt: TGTGCCAGCAATCGGGTTTTGGATGGGAACACTGAAGCTTTCTTT
clone_size: -; d_call: TRBD1; v_call: TRBV14; j_call: TRBJ2-1; cdr3_aa: CASSPRPGTGINEQFF; cdr3_nt: TGTGCCAGCAGCCCCCGTCCCGGGACAGGGATCAATGAGCAGTTCTTC
clone_size: -; d_call: TRBD1; v_call: TRBV5-3; j_call: TRBJ2-1; cdr3_aa: CARSLGGDREGWEQFF; cdr3_nt: TGTGCCAGAAGCTTGGGAGGGGACAGGGAGGGCTGGGAGCAGTTCTTC
clone_size: -; d_call: TRBD1; v_call: TRBV28; j_call: TRBJ1-5; cdr3_aa: CASSPPGQGFSNQPQHF; cdr3_nt: TGTGCCAGCAGTCCCCCGGGACAGGGTTTTAGCAATCAGCCCCAGCATTTT
clone_size: -; d_call: TRBD2; v_call: TRBV5-4; j_call: TRBJ2-7; cdr3_aa: CASSPVAGGPSYEQYF; cdr3_nt: TGTGCCAGCAGCCCAGTAGCGGGAGGGCCTTCCTACGAGCAGTACTTC
clone_size: many; d_call: TRBD2; v_call: TRBV5-8; j_call: TRBJ2-3; cdr3_aa: CASSFRGRPPGEDTQYF; cdr3_nt: TGTGCCAGCAGCTTCCGCGGGAGGCCACCTGGGGAAGATACGCAGTATTTT
clone_size: -; d_call: TRBD1; v_call: TRBV30; j_call: TRBJ1-4; cdr3_aa: CAWSQETGGGEKLFF; cdr3_nt: TGTGCCTGGAGCCAAGAAACAGGGGGTGGTGAAAAACTGTTTTTT
clone_size: few; d_call: -; v_call: TRBV19; j_call: TRBJ2-7; cdr3_aa: CASSIGANPLDEQYF; cdr3_nt: TGTGCCAGTAGTATAGGAGCGAACCCACTCGACGAGCAGTACTTC
clone_size: -; d_call: -; v_call: TRBV5-1; j_call: TRBJ2-3; cdr3_aa: CASSETGDTQYF; cdr3_nt: TGCGCCAGCAGCGAGACAGGAGATACGCAGTATTTT
clone_size: -; d_call: -; v_call: TRBV5-8; j_call: TRBJ2-5; cdr3_aa: CASSLVGNQHAGETQYF; cdr3_nt: TGTGCCAGCAGCTTGGTCGGTAACCAGCATGCGGGGGAGACCCAGTACTTC
clone_size: -; d_call: TRBD2; v_call: TRBV6-5; j_call: TRBJ2-1; cdr3_aa: CASTPSGRGYNEQFF; cdr3_nt: TGTGCCAGCACGCCTAGCGGGAGGGGCTACAATGAGCAGTTCTTC
clone_size: -; d_call: -; v_call: TRBV10-1; j_call: TRBJ2-3; cdr3_aa: CASSAAGTDTQYF; cdr3_nt: TGCGCCAGCAGTGCCGCGGGCACAGATACGCAGTATTTT
clone_size: -; d_call: TRBD2; v_call: TRBV5-1; j_call: TRBJ2-2; cdr3_aa: CASSSGAGPPGTGELFF; cdr3_nt: TGCGCCAGCAGCTCGGGAGCGGGACCGCCTGGCACCGGGGAGCTGTTTTTT
clone_size: -; d_call: -; v_call: TRBV5-4; j_call: TRBJ2-3; cdr3_aa: CASSLELAGTDTQYF; cdr3_nt: TGTGCCAGCAGCTTGGAACTAGCTGGAACGGATACGCAGTATTTT
clone_size: -; d_call: -; v_call: TRBV3-1/TRBV3-2; j_call: TRBJ2-2; cdr3_aa: CASSRPGAVAGELFF; cdr3_nt: TGTGCCAGCAGCCGCCCTGGGGCAGTTGCCGGGGAGCTGTTTTTT
clone_size: few; d_call: -; v_call: TRBV7-9; j_call: TRBJ1-3; cdr3_aa: CASSLAVSGNTIYF; cdr3_nt: TGTGCCAGCAGCTTAGCGGTTAGCGGAAACACCATATATTTT
clone_size: -; d_call: -; v_call: TRBV18; j_call: TRBJ1-4; cdr3_aa: CASSPTSEGTTNEKLFF; cdr3_nt: TGTGCCAGTTCACCAACCAGTGAGGGAACAACTAATGAAAAACTGTTTTTT
clone_size: -; d_call: -; v_call: TRBV28; j_call: TRBJ2-1; cdr3_aa: CASSFPADGTYNEQFF; cdr3_nt: TGTGCCAGCAGTTTCCCCGCCGACGGGACTTACAATGAGCAGTTCTTC
clone_size: few; d_call: -; v_call: TRBV6-1; j_call: TRBJ1-1; cdr3_aa: CASSEAKGVVSEAFF; cdr3_nt: TGTGCCAGCAGTGAAGCGAAGGGGGTCGTTTCTGAAGCTTTCTTT
clone_size: -; d_call: -; v_call: TRBV5-1; j_call: TRBJ2-3; cdr3_aa: CASRYRPRGTDTQYF; cdr3_nt: TGCGCCAGCCGATACCGGCCTCGGGGGACAGATACGCAGTATTTT
clone_size: -; d_call: -; v_call: TRBV7-2; j_call: TRBJ2-1; cdr3_aa: CASSSRDSLDEQFF; cdr3_nt: TGTGCCAGCAGCTCCCGGGACTCCCTGGATGAGCAGTTCTTC
clone_size: -; d_call: -; v_call: TRBV20-1; j_call: TRBJ2-1; cdr3_aa: CSAGVGGEQFF; cdr3_nt: TGCAGTGCCGGGGTGGGGGGTGAGCAGTTCTTC
clone_size: -; d_call: TRBD2; v_call: TRBV7-2; j_call: TRBJ2-1; cdr3_aa: CASSLEVREATYNEQFF; cdr3_nt: TGTGCCAGCAGCTTAGAAGTTCGGGAGGCCACCTACAATGAGCAGTTCTTC
clone_size: -; d_call: TRBD1; v_call: TRBV11-2; j_call: TRBJ1-2; cdr3_aa: CASSPLDREYGYTF; cdr3_nt: TGTGCCAGCAGCCCGTTGGACAGGGAGTATGGCTACACCTTC
clone_size: -; d_call: -; v_call: TRBV12-3/TRBV12-4; j_call: TRBJ2-1; cdr3_aa: CASSLQGNEQFF; cdr3_nt: TGTGCCAGCAGTCTACAGGGAAATGAGCAGTTCTTC
clone_size: -; d_call: -; v_call: TRBV10-3; j_call: TRBJ1-1; cdr3_aa: CAISDLGGMNTEAFF; cdr3_nt: TGTGCCATCAGTGACCTCGGTGGTATGAACACTGAAGCTTTCTTT
clone_size: -; d_call: TRBD2; v_call: TRBV18; j_call: TRBJ2-3; cdr3_aa: CASSPFSGRAADTQYF; cdr3_nt: TGTGCCAGCTCACCCTTTAGCGGGAGGGCCGCGGATACGCAGTATTTT
clone_size: -; d_call: -; v_call: TRBV5-5; j_call: TRBJ1-4; cdr3_aa: CASSLGQSPTNEKLFF; cdr3_nt: TGTGCCAGCAGCTTGGGACAGTCCCCAACTAATGAAAAACTGTTTTTT
clone_size: -; d_call: -; v_call: TRBV18; j_call: TRBJ2-1; cdr3_aa: CASSPTGPDNEQFF; cdr3_nt: TGTGCCAGCTCACCAACAGGGCCAGACAATGAGCAGTTCTTC
clone_size: -; d_call: TRBD2; v_call: TRBV27; j_call: TRBJ2-2; cdr3_aa: CASSSDLAGGNTGELFF; cdr3_nt: TGTGCCAGCAGTTCCGACTTAGCGGGAGGGAACACCGGGGAGCTGTTTTTT
clone_size: -; d_call: TRBD2; v_call: TRBV2; j_call: TRBJ2-7; cdr3_aa: CASSMRETSYEQYF; cdr3_nt: TGTGCCAGCAGCATGCGGGAGACCTCCTACGAGCAGTACTTC